Listed below are T cell receptor beta chains from one sample, sequenced in a study of regulatory T cells in long-lasting Graves disease. TCRdb analysed the multiplex PCR reads with MiXCR anew, one entry per CDR3 protein. Among 200,000 to 250,000 distinct CDR3 sequences listed, around 16% were seen once. Sequenced here: peripheral blood mononuclear cells (PBMCs), sampled at new diagnosis, from a patient treated with antithyroid drugs. The receptors come from a female donor with Graves disease. The CDR3 runs from the conserved cysteine through the conserved F or W. A D gene is named only where the DNA matches it firmly. Clone size appears in some rows only: once, few, many, or a class for an expanded clone.

d_gene | j_gene | v_gene | abundance | CDR3nt | CDR3aa
TRBD1 | TRBJ1-5 | TRBV20-1 | few | TGCAGTGCTAGAGCCGGGACAGGGCAACAGCCCCAGCATTTT | CSARAGTGQQPQHF
- | TRBJ1-1 | TRBV7-9 | many | TGTGCCAGCAGCTTAGCAGGGGCGAATGAAGCTTTCTTT | CASSLAGANEAFF
TRBD1 | TRBJ1-2 | TRBV3-1 | many | TGTGCCAGCAGCCAAGGGACAGGGGGCACGGACTATGGCTACACCTTC | CASSQGTGGTDYGYTF
TRBD1 | TRBJ1-2 | TRBV12-3/TRBV12-4 | many | TGTGCCAGCAGTCCGGTAGGGGACAGGGGGCGTAGGGGTTATGGCTACACCTTC | CASSPVGDRGRRGYGYTF
- | TRBJ2-2 | TRBV3-1 | many | TGTGCCAGCAGCCAAAACTTAGGCGGGGAGCTGTTTTTT | CASSQNLGGELFF
- | TRBJ1-5 | TRBV29-1 | many | TGCAGCGTTGTGGACAGTACCGGGCCCCAGCATTTT | CSVVDSTGPQHF
- | TRBJ2-7 | TRBV30 | many | TGTGCCTGGAGTCGCGGCAGCTGGGACGAGCAGTACTTC | CAWSRGSWDEQYF
- | TRBJ1-1 | TRBV11-2 | many | TGTGCCAGCAACCCTAGGGGGGGGCGAGCTTTCTTT | CASNPRGGRAFF
- | TRBJ2-7 | TRBV24-1 | - | TGTGCCACCAGTGATCCTCAGGGCTACGAGCAGTACTTC | CATSDPQGYEQYF
- | TRBJ2-1 | TRBV10-3 | many | TGTGCCATCAGTGATTATTCCCCCCGCGAGCTCTACAATGAGCAGTTCTTC | CAISDYSPRELYNEQFF
TRBD1 | TRBJ2-7 | TRBV24-1 | many | TGTGCCACCAGTCCCGGGGGACAGGGGGCGAACGAGCAGTACTTC | CATSPGGQGANEQYF
- | TRBJ2-3 | TRBV29-1 | - | TGCAGCGTTGAGCCTCGACAGACTAACACAGATACGCAGTATTTT | CSVEPRQTNTDTQYF
- | TRBJ1-2 | TRBV19 | many | TGTGCCAGTAGTATCCCGGCCACCCACCCGTATGGCTACACCTTC | CASSIPATHPYGYTF